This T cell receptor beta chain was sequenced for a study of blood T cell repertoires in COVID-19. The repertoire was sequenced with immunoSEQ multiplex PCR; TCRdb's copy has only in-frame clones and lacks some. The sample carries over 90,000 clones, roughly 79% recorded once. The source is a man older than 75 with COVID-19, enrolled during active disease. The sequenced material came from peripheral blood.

CDR3 sequence: CASSLGWAGGQETQYF. The CDR3 DNA sequence: TGTGCCAGCAGCTTAGGTTGGGCAGGTGGCCAAGAGACCCAGTACTTC. The V gene is TRBV7-6, the J gene TRBJ2-5; D is undetermined. V lost 1 base, J lost 1 base, and 13 bases lay in between. Germline CDR1 reads SGHVS; CDR2 reads FNYEAQ. The CDR3 runs to 16 residues.